These 27 T cell receptor beta chains came from one sample sequenced in a study of blood T cell repertoires in COVID-19 (TCRdb year 2020). To prepare the library, the immunoSEQ multiplex PCR assay was applied. TCRdb mirrors the immuneACCESS table, restricted to in-frame sequences. Some clones are absent from its copies; in checked studies, under half trace to an unresolved V gene, and the reason for the others is unknown. The sample data list around 160,000 clones, and around 81% of these were observed just once. The top ten constitute about an eighth of the sample. The specimen sequenced was peripheral blood. Source of these receptors: a man aged 60 to 69 with active or convalescent COVID-19.

The chain carries TRBV5-6 and TRBJ2-7; 7 bases are a match to TRBD2. The CDR3 extends over 16 amino acids. Per the germline V gene, CDR1 is SGHDT and CDR2 is YYEEEE. With 0 bases clipped from V and 3 bases from J, the junction kept 9 bases outside the gene matches. This CDR3 reads CASSLAIGTIDYEQYF. CDR3 nucleotide sequence: TGTGCCAGCAGCTTGGCCATTGGGACTATAGACTACGAGCAGTACTTC.

The chain combines TRBV5-4 with TRBJ1-1, with D tentatively TRBD1 (5 bases). The germline CDR1 and CDR2 sequences are SGHNT and YYREEE (reference sequence). The CDR3 is 14 residues long. The V and J ends lost 0 bases and 11 bases respectively, with 17 bases between them. CDR3 sequence reads: CASSLEVGRRAAFF. As DNA, the CDR3 is TGTGCCAGCAGCTTGGAGGTGGGCCGCAGGGCCGCTTTCTTT.

The V call is TRBV18, the J call TRBJ1-1; D is uncertain. The CDR3 contains 14 residues. Germline assignment: CDR1 KGHSH and CDR2 LQKENI. V lost 2 bases and J lost 1, with 8 bases in between. The CDR3 DNA is TGTGCCAGCTCACCAAGTCCACAGAACACTGAAGCTTTCTTT. It yields the protein CASSPSPQNTEAFF.

The CDR3 DNA is TGTGCCAGCTCACCATCTACAGGGCCCGGAAACACCATATATTTT. Its translation is CASSPSTGPGNTIYF. The rearrangement uses TRBV18 and TRBJ1-3; D perhaps matches TRBD1 (6 bases). Trimming removed 2 bases from V and 4 bases from J, with 12 bases in between. The CDR3 covers 15 residues. Germline V gene sequence: CDR1 KGHSH, CDR2 LQKENI. Looking up the rest from reference TRBV18 and TRBJ1-3 gives the full variable domain: NAGVMQNPRHLVRRRGQEARLRCSPMKGHSHVYWYRQLPEEGLKFMVYLQKENIIDESGMPKERFSAEFPKEGPSILRIQQVVRGDSAAYFCASSPSTGPGNTIYFGEGSWLTVV.

The genes are TRBV5-4 and TRBJ2-3, with 10 bases that match TRBD1. CDR1 and CDR2 (germline): SGHNT, YYREEE (reference sequence). This CDR3 has 16 residues. The J segment lost 1 base and the V segment lost 3 bases, leaving 5 bases of the junction unmatched. CDR3 nucleotide sequence: TGTGCCAGCAGCTCCCCGGGGACAGGGGGCACAGATACGCAGTATTTT. This sequence encodes CASSSPGTGGTDTQYF.

A few counts support this clone. V gene TRBV27 combines with J gene TRBJ2-7, with a possible D match to TRBD2 (7 bases). Trimming cost V 5 bases and J 6 bases, with 14 bases left between them. The V gene's germline CDR1 is MNHEY and CDR2 SMNVEV (reference sequence). The CDR3 contains 13 residues. The CDR3 bases are TGTGCCAGCAGTCCGGCGGGGGCTGGCGAGCAGTACTTC. This codes for CASSPAGAGEQYF.

This sequence joins TRBV5-1 and TRBJ1-1, with 11 positions matching TRBD1. Germline V gives CDR1 SGHRS, CDR2 YFSETQ. J lost 1 base, V lost 4 bases, and 6 bases had no gene match. The CDR3 is 16 amino acids. The CDR3 nucleotides are TGCGCCAGCAGCCCTGGACAGGGGGCTCAGAACACTGAAGCTTTCTTT. Amino acids: CASSPGQGAQNTEAFF.

The chain recombines TRBV7-8 with TRBJ2-5; D may be TRBD1 (6 bases). Germline V lookup: CDR1 SGHVS, CDR2 FQNEAQ. This CDR3 spans 13 amino acids. The V gene lost 7 bases and the J gene lost 3 bases, with 12 bases spanning the gap. This CDR3 is CASTVTGKETQYF. The CDR3 DNA is TGTGCCAGCACCGTCACAGGGAAAGAGACCCAGTACTTC. The full variable domain, with the rest looked up from reference TRBV7-8 and TRBJ2-5, is GAGVSQSPRYKVAKRGQDVALRCDPISGHVSLFWYQQALGQGPEFLTYFQNEAQLDKSGLPSDRFFAERPEGSVSTLKIQRTQQEDSAVYLCASTVTGKETQYFGPGTRLLVL.

The rearrangement links TRBV9 to TRBJ1-1; a possible D gene is TRBD1 (5 bases). V shed 2 bases and J shed 3 bases, with 17 bases lying between them. In germline, CDR1 is SGDLS, CDR2 YYNGEE. The CDR3 length is 16 residues. CDR3 protein: CASSVGQGLYYTEAFF. In nucleotides, the CDR3 is TGTGCCAGCAGCGTCGGGCAGGGACTTTACTACACTGAAGCTTTCTTT.

This sequence joins TRBV7-8 and TRBJ1-2; tentative D call: TRBD1 (5 bases). Trimming took 1 base from V and 8 from J, leaving 14 bases between them. There are 14 residues in the CDR3. Germline V lookup: CDR1 SGHVS, CDR2 FQNEAQ. In DNA, the CDR3 is TGTGCCAGCAGCTTAGGTCAGGGTATCGGCGGCTACACCTTC. It is translated as CASSLGQGIGGYTF.

The V call is TRBV7-2, the J call TRBJ2-3; 9 nucleotides match TRBD1. CDR3 length: 14 residues. V was pared by 9 bases and J by 2 bases, with 6 bases of the junction left unmatched. CDR1 and CDR2 (germline): SGHTA, FQGNSA. In DNA form, the CDR3 reads TGTGCCAGTCGCGGGACAGGGTACACAGATACGCAGTATTTT. It codes for CASRGTGYTDTQYF.

The J gene is TRBJ2-1, the V gene TRBV4-2; 7 nucleotides line up with TRBD2. Germline V lookup: CDR1 LGHNA, CDR2 YNFKEQ. This CDR3 spans 14 amino acids. Trimming removed 1 base from V and 6 bases from J; junction bases left unmatched: 3. The CDR3 DNA follows: TGTGCCAGCAGCCAAGTCCGGGGGGTCAATGAGCAGTTCTTC. Amino acids: CASSQVRGVNEQFF.

The chain uses TRBV5-4 and TRBJ2-2, with D perhaps TRBD1 (6 bases). The CDR3 extends over 17 amino acids. V lost 0 bases to trimming and J lost 3 bases, with 15 bases between them. Germline V lookup: CDR1 SGHNT, CDR2 YYREEE (reference sequence). The CDR3 loop reads CASSLEGLGAHTGELFF. CDR3 coding DNA: TGTGCCAGCAGCTTGGAGGGGTTGGGGGCGCACACCGGGGAGCTGTTTTTT.

This sequence joins TRBV30 and TRBJ2-3; D unclear. The CDR3 has 14 residues. Trimming stripped 2 bases from V and 8 bases from J, with 17 bases between. Germline CDR1 reads GTSNPN; CDR2 reads SVGIG (reference sequence). The CDR3 sequence: CAWSPGPVVGTQYF. CDR3 DNA sequence: TGTGCCTGGAGTCCAGGCCCCGTGGTGGGTACGCAGTATTTT.

V is TRBV24-1 and J is TRBJ1-2, with D unclear. The CDR3 spans 11 residues. V lost 1 base to trimming and J lost 6 bases, with 2 bases between them. The germline V gene encodes CDR1 KGHDR and CDR2 SFDVKD. The CDR3: CATSDFNGYTF. The CDR3 DNA follows: TGTGCCACCAGTGATTTTAATGGCTACACCTTC.

This chain links TRBV7-2 with TRBJ2-5, with 10 nucleotides matching TRBD2. Germline lookup yields CDR1 SGHTA and CDR2 FQGNSA. There are 19 residues in the CDR3. Unmatched junction bases numbered 13, after V lost 1 base and J lost 2 bases. CDR3: CASSLGAGGNPKPQETQYF. The CDR3 DNA follows: TGTGCCAGCAGCTTAGGAGCGGGGGGGAACCCCAAGCCACAAGAGACCCAGTACTTC.

This clone was counted a single time. The chain joins TRBV3-1 (or the pseudogene TRBV3-2) to TRBJ2-3; 14 bases agree with TRBD2. V gave up 0 bases and J gave up 4 bases; unmatched junction bases: 3. This CDR3 has 17 amino acids. Germline V gives CDR1 LGHDT, CDR2 YNNKEL (reference sequence). CDR3 DNA sequence: TGTGCCAGCAGCCAAGAGGGACTAGCGGGAGTGCCAGATACGCAGTATTTT. It codes for CASSQEGLAGVPDTQYF.

This clone was detected once. The J gene is TRBJ2-6, the V gene TRBV11-2, with D perhaps matching TRBD2 (5 bases). CDR1 and CDR2 from the germline V gene are SGHAT and FQNNGV. The CDR3 is made up of 17 amino acids. Trimming pared 7 bases from V and 1 base from J, leaving 17 bases between. The DNA for the CDR3 is TGTGCCAGCACACTGACGGGCGGACTGTCTGGGGCCAACGTCCTGACTTTC. It yields the protein CASTLTGGLSGANVLTF.

This chain joins TRBV7-8 and TRBJ2-5; D not certain. The CDR3 extends over 13 amino acids. Germline CDR1 SGHVS, CDR2 FQNEAQ. V lost 6 bases and J lost 5, with 13 bases in between. CDR3 bases: TGTGCCAGCAGATTGAGGTTTCGGGAGACCCAGTACTTC. It specifies CASRLRFRETQYF.

The rearrangement joins TRBV7-3 to TRBJ2-7, with 8 positions matching TRBD2. This CDR3 contains 16 residues. Germline CDR1 is SGHTA and CDR2 is FQGTGA. V shed 0 bases and J 0 bases; nucleotides not matched to a gene: 4. CDR3 in DNA: TGTGCCAGCAGCTTAACGGGGGGGACTAGCTCCTACGAGCAGTACTTC. It is translated as CASSLTGGTSSYEQYF.

The chain couples TRBV28 to TRBJ2-2; unclear D gene. The CDR3 covers 16 residues. V was trimmed by 3 bases and J by 2 bases, leaving 13 bases between them. Germline values: CDR1 MDHEN, CDR2 SYDVKM. CDR3 DNA sequence: TGTGCCAGCAGTTTTTATAGACTCCCTAACACCGGGGAGCTGTTTTTT. Translation gives CASSFYRLPNTGELFF.

This chain uses TRBV6-5 with TRBJ1-1; the D is unclear. Trimming stripped 0 bases from V and 5 bases from J, with 7 bases between. The CDR3 extends over 13 amino acids. Germline V CDR1 and CDR2: MNHEY, SVGAGI. CDR3 amino acids: CASSYSGPTEAFF. The CDR3 DNA follows: TGTGCCAGCAGTTACTCTGGGCCGACTGAAGCTTTCTTT.

The CDR3 bases are TGTGCCAGCAGTTCAGGTCCGGGGAGAGCTTTCTTT. This codes for CASSSGPGRAFF. This sequence joins TRBV28 and TRBJ1-1; no firm D call. The CDR3 has 12 amino acids. The germline V gene encodes CDR1 MDHEN and CDR2 SYDVKM. V lost 4 bases and J 10 bases, leaving 13 bases between the germline ends.

The chain joins TRBV29-1 to TRBJ2-2; TRBD1 might be the D (5 bases). From germline, CDR1 is SQVTM and CDR2 ANQGSEA. This CDR3 contains 14 residues. The V end lost 6 bases, the J end lost 5 bases, and 16 bases lay between the germline ends. The CDR3 reads CSVRSQGGTGELFF. The CDR3 region has the DNA TGCAGCGTAAGGTCGCAGGGTGGGACCGGGGAGCTGTTTTTT.

The chain links TRBV5-5 to TRBJ2-3; 7 nucleotides agree with TRBD1. CDR1 and CDR2 from the germline V gene are SGHKS and YYEKEE (reference sequence). The CDR3 totals 17 residues. Losses at the gene ends were 0 bases for V and 2 bases for J; bases not matched to a gene: 9. The CDR3 loop reads CASSLGNRGRYTDTQYF. DNA of the CDR3: TGTGCCAGCAGCTTGGGCAACAGGGGCCGTTACACAGATACGCAGTATTTT.

This chain connects TRBV9 to TRBJ2-5; D possibly corresponds to TRBD1 (7 bases). The CDR3 extends over 15 amino acids. Germline lookup yields CDR1 SGDLS and CDR2 YYNGEE. V was shortened by 2 bases and J by 5 bases, with 16 bases between the two germline ends. CDR3 in DNA: TGTGCCAGCAGCGTCGGAGGGGGCGTAGGGGAGACCCAGTACTTC. It specifies CASSVGGGVGETQYF.

The gene calls are TRBV7-9 and TRBJ2-1; D is uncertain. CDR1 and CDR2 (germline): SEHNR, FQNEAQ (reference sequence). V was pared by 4 bases and J by 5 bases, with 6 bases between. The CDR3 totals 12 residues. The CDR3 sequence: CASSSRNNEQFF. DNA of the CDR3: TGTGCCAGCAGCTCGAGAAACAATGAGCAGTTCTTC.